Listed below are T cell receptor beta chains from one sample, sequenced in a study of shared clonotypes between healthy human individuals. Sequenced by immunoSEQ multiplex PCR; TCRdb stores in-frame clones only, minus some. This table holds nearly 500,000 clones, roughly four fifths found once. The source material was PBMCs. The receptors stem from a woman aged 40-49 years in good health. Some clones in this sample may be carry-over from other donors' samples. The CDR3 runs from the conserved cysteine through the conserved F or W. D genes are given only for firm matches. Size is stated for part of the rows, as once, few or many counts, or as a class when the clone is expanded.

>NA|NA|TRBV29-1|TRBJ1-2|12
CSAMTGGYGYTF
TGCAGCGCTATGACAGGAGGATATGGCTACACCTTC
>NA|NA|TRBV11-1|TRBJ1-4|13
CASSTSTNEKLFF
TGTGCCAGCAGCACCTCAACTAATGAAAAACTGTTTTTT
>NA|NA|TRBV30|TRBJ2-3|14
CAWSKTTSTDTQYF
TGTGCCTGGAGTAAAACGACTAGCACAGATACGCAGTATTTT
>TRBD1|few|TRBV7-2|TRBJ1-1|14
CASSWGQGSAEAFF
TGTGCCAGCAGCTGGGGACAGGGGAGCGCTGAAGCTTTCTTT
>NA|NA|TRBV2|TRBJ1-2|11
CASSEGYGYTF
TGTGCCAGCAGTGAGGGTTACGGCTACACCTTC
>NA|once|TRBV4-3|TRBJ2-7|15
CASSPLPGDQYEQYF
TGCGCCAGCAGCCCCCTACCCGGGGATCAGTACGAGCAGTACTTC
>NA|NA|TRBV5-1|TRBJ2-2|16
CASSGGGQTNTGELFF
TGCGCCAGCAGCGGAGGAGGACAGACGAACACCGGGGAGCTGTTTTTT
>NA|NA|TRBV5-1|TRBJ1-1|15
CASSPEHPRRTEAFF
TGCGCCAGCAGCCCCGAGCACCCACGGCGGACTGAAGCTTTCTTT
>NA|few|TRBV7-2|TRBJ2-1|15
CASSLVHGLAGEQFF
TGTGCCAGCAGCTTAGTTCATGGGCTAGCTGGTGAGCAGTTCTTC
>NA|NA|TRBV28|TRBJ1-5|15
CASSLSGSGNQPQHF
TGTGCCAGCAGTTTATCTGGTTCGGGCAATCAGCCCCAGCATTTT
>TRBD2|few|TRBV12-5|TRBJ2-1|21
CASGLITIPGLAGGTFGEQFF
TGTGCTAGTGGTTTGATTACCATACCGGGACTAGCGGGAGGTACTTTCGGGGAGCAGTTCTTC
>NA|NA|TRBV9|TRBJ2-5|13
CASSVAGQETQYF
TGTGCCAGCAGCGTAGCGGGCCAAGAGACCCAGTACTTC
>NA|NA|TRBV7-8|TRBJ2-1|14
CASSLGPGAYEQFF
TGTGCCAGCAGCTTGGGGCCGGGGGCGTATGAGCAGTTCTTC
>TRBD1|NA|TRBV18|TRBJ1-5|14
CASSSAGGNQPQHF
TGTGCCAGCTCATCCGCAGGGGGAAATCAGCCCCAGCATTTT
>NA|NA|TRBV9|TRBJ1-3|15
CASSVDASSGNTIYF
TGTGCCAGCAGCGTAGACGCAAGCTCTGGAAACACCATATATTTT
>NA|NA|TRBV19|TRBJ2-2|14
CATTARMSTGELFF
TGTGCCACTACGGCTAGGATGTCCACCGGGGAGCTGTTTTTT
>NA|NA|TRBV5-6|TRBJ2-7|16
CASSLIFQDPSYEQYF
TGTGCCAGCAGCTTGATTTTCCAGGACCCGTCCTACGAGCAGTACTTC
>NA|NA|TRBV29-1|TRBJ2-7|12
CSVEGTADEQYF
TGCAGCGTTGAAGGGACAGCGGACGAGCAGTACTTC
>TRBD1|NA|TRBV19|TRBJ1-1|15
CASQRTGNSNTEAFF
TGTGCCAGTCAGAGGACAGGTAACTCCAACACTGAAGCTTTCTTT
>TRBD2|NA|TRBV18|TRBJ2-1|16
CASSPRTSGSLNEQFF
TGTGCCAGCTCACCCCGGACTAGCGGGAGTTTGAATGAGCAGTTCTTC
>NA|NA|TRBV6-5|TRBJ1-1|15
CASSYSPRQNTEAFF
TGTGCCAGCAGTTACTCCCCTAGGCAGAACACTGAAGCTTTCTTT
>TRBD1|NA|TRBV19|TRBJ2-2|14
CASTVTGGTGELFF
TGTGCCAGTACCGTGACAGGGGGAACCGGGGAGCTGTTTTTT
>NA|NA|TRBV30|TRBJ2-2|14
CAWRATRNTGELFF
TGTGCCTGGAGGGCTACAAGGAACACCGGGGAGCTGTTTTTT
>NA|once|TRBV6-4|TRBJ2-1|14
CASSGDHSYNEQFF
TGTGCCAGCAGTGGGGACCACTCCTACAATGAGCAGTTCTTC
>NA|NA|TRBV27|TRBJ1-4|13
CASSLDLNEKLFF
TGTGCCAGCAGCCTGGATTTAAATGAAAAACTGTTTTTT
>NA|few|TRBV11-2|TRBJ1-5|13
CASSLGFGQPQHF
TGTGCCAGCAGTTTGGGATTTGGTCAGCCCCAGCATTTT
>NA|NA|TRBV7-2|TRBJ1-1|13
CASSLERRSEAFF
TGTGCCAGCAGCTTAGAAAGGAGGTCTGAAGCTTTCTTT
>NA|NA|TRBV4-2|TRBJ1-4|16
CASSRTPGRLNEKLFF
TGTGCCAGCAGCCGCACTCCGGGACGGCTTAATGAAAAACTGTTTTTT